The next 24 T cell receptor beta chains were all read from a single sample in a study of blood T cell repertoires in COVID-19. Some clones are missing from TCRdb's copy, which holds only in-frame ones; the method was immunoSEQ multiplex PCR. The table includes 350,000 to 500,000 clones, 70% to 90% detected once. The sequenced material came from peripheral blood. The source is a young man with COVID-19, enrolled during active disease.

This clone was detected only once. The CDR3 coding sequence is TGTGCCATCAGTGAGTCCGGATCAGCCGGGGATACGCAGTATTTT. Translation gives CAISESGSAGDTQYF. The chain joins TRBV10-3 to TRBJ2-3; no clear D gene. Deletions cut 0 bases from V and 6 bases from J, with 13 bases between. Per germline, CDR1 ENHRY and CDR2 SYGVKD. The CDR3 is made up of 15 amino acids.

The genes are TRBV5-6 and TRBJ2-7, with D possibly being TRBD1 (6 bases). Deletions cut 3 bases from V and 0 bases from J, with 13 bases between. The germline CDR1 and CDR2 sequences are SGHDT and YYEEEE. This CDR3 is built from 15 residues. This CDR3 is CASSSAQGFSYEQYF. CDR3 DNA sequence: TGTGCCAGCAGCTCAGCACAGGGCTTCTCCTACGAGCAGTACTTC.

This clone was seen once. The CDR3 DNA reads as TGTGCCAGCAGCTTAGGAACCGGGACAAACCCCTACGAGCAGTACTTC. Amino acid sequence: CASSLGTGTNPYEQYF. The chain is built from TRBV11-2 and TRBJ2-7; tentatively, D is TRBD1 (6 bases). The CDR3 runs 16 residues. Germline V gives CDR1 SGHAT, CDR2 FQNNGV. Between the trimmed V and J ends, which lost 1 base and 2 bases, there was a span of 15 bases.

This rearrangement joins TRBV27 to TRBJ2-6; weak D call: TRBD1 (6 bases). This CDR3 has 19 amino acids. CDR1 and CDR2 (germline): MNHEY, SMNVEV (reference sequence). The V end lost 6 bases, the J end lost 3 bases, and 24 bases lay between the germline ends. CDR3 amino acids: CASSPNPWTVSGGANVLTF. DNA for the CDR3: TGTGCCAGCAGCCCAAACCCTTGGACAGTCTCAGGTGGGGCCAACGTCCTGACTTTC.

V and J are TRBV24-1 and TRBJ2-7; D uncertain. Trimming removed 5 bases from V and 5 bases from J, with 15 bases in between. CDR1 KGHDR and CDR2 SFDVKD come from the germline V gene. The CDR3 sequence is 14 residues long. The CDR3: CATSGTDRAHEQYF. The DNA for the CDR3 is TGTGCCACCAGTGGTACAGATAGAGCTCACGAGCAGTACTTC.

The V gene is TRBV2, the J gene TRBJ2-1; tentatively, D is TRBD2 (5 bases). V lost 6 bases, J lost 3 bases, and 12 bases lay in between. The CDR3 loop spans 14 amino acids. From germline, CDR1 is SNHLY and CDR2 FYNNEI. The CDR3 sequence is CASRRANGYNEQFF. The CDR3 DNA reads as TGTGCCAGCAGGAGGGCCAATGGCTACAATGAGCAGTTCTTC. The full variable domain, completed using reference TRBV2 and TRBJ2-1, is EPEVTQTPSHQVTQMGQEVILRCVPISNHLYFYWYRQILGQKVEFLVSFYNNEISEKSEIFDDQFSVERPDGSNFTLKIRSTKLEDSAMYFCASRRANGYNEQFFGPGTRLTVL.

CDR3 in DNA: TGTGCCAGCAGCCAAGTGCTAGGACAAGAGACCCAGTACTTC. Its protein is CASSQVLGQETQYF. The chain recombines TRBV14 with TRBJ2-5, with unresolved D. V gave up 1 base and J gave up 2 bases, with 8 bases separating them. The CDR3 extends over 14 amino acids. Germline CDR1 SGHDN, CDR2 FVKESK.

The chain combines TRBV7-2 with TRBJ1-6, with 8 bases matching TRBD1. The V and J ends lost 6 bases and 11 bases, in that order; junction bases with no gene match: 12. Germline CDR1 SGHTA, CDR2 FQGNSA. CDR3 length equals 15 residues. The CDR3 DNA is TGTGCCAGCAGGCGTCCCGGGACAGGTTCGGCACCCCTCCACTTT. Encoded protein: CASRRPGTGSAPLHF.

This rearrangement joins TRBV10-1 to TRBJ2-7, with TRBD1 as a possible D gene (5 bases). V lost 9 bases to trimming and J lost 3 bases, with 24 bases between them. The germline gives CDR1 WNHNN, CDR2 SYGVQD (reference sequence). The CDR3 extends over 16 amino acids. The CDR3, as DNA: TGCGCCAGAAAAGAGGATGGGGCGAACGAGCGCTACGAGCAGTACTTC. This encodes CARKEDGANERYEQYF.

The chain employs TRBV7-8 and TRBJ1-2; D remains ambiguous. The V end lost 5 bases, the J end lost 4 bases, and 20 bases lay between the germline ends. Germline V lookup: CDR1 SGHVS, CDR2 FQNEAQ. The CDR3 extends over 16 amino acids. The CDR3 bases are TGTGCCAGCAGCCCGCCCATACGCCTTGGGCGCTATGGCTACACCTTC. Translating gives CASSPPIRLGRYGYTF.

The V gene is TRBV6-6, the J gene TRBJ2-2; 8 nucleotides align to TRBD1. Trimming took 5 bases from V and 6 from J; bases not matched to a gene: 11. Germline CDR1 is MNHNY and CDR2 is SVGAGI (reference sequence). This CDR3 comprises 16 residues. CDR3 amino acids: CASSPWTGKEPGELFF. DNA for the CDR3: TGTGCCAGCAGTCCCTGGACAGGGAAAGAGCCCGGGGAGCTGTTTTTT.

The chain has TRBV7-6 and TRBJ2-5; D is undetermined. The CDR3 has 13 residues. V dropped 2 bases and J dropped 5 bases, with 9 bases sitting between them. Looked up from germline, CDR1 is SGHVS and CDR2 is FNYEAQ. CDR3 amino acids: CASSLSMSETQYF. As DNA, the CDR3 is TGTGCCAGCAGCTTAAGTATGAGCGAGACCCAGTACTTC.

The chain recombines TRBV15 with TRBJ1-1; 8 nucleotides align to TRBD1. V gave up 0 bases and J gave up 3 bases; unmatched junction bases: 12. Germline CDR1 LNHNV, CDR2 YYDKDF (reference sequence). The CDR3 has 18 residues. CDR3 sequence reads: CATSRDWRQDRDDTEAFF. For the CDR3, the DNA is TGTGCCACCAGCAGAGATTGGCGTCAGGACAGGGATGACACTGAAGCTTTCTTT.

The rearrangement links TRBV11-3 to TRBJ2-1; D may match TRBD1 or TRBD2 (5 bases each). CDR3 length: 12 residues. The germline gives CDR1 SGHNT, CDR2 YENEEA. V was shortened by 4 bases and J by 10 bases, with 11 bases between the two germline ends. CDR3 nucleotide sequence: TGTGCCAGCAGCTCAGAGGGGCGGGAGCAGTTCTTC. Its translation: CASSSEGREQFF.

J is TRBJ2-3 and V is TRBV19, with D possibly being TRBD2 (6 bases). Trimming removed 1 base at V and 6 bases at J, with 11 bases between. The CDR3 is made up of 14 amino acids. From germline, CDR1 is LNHDA and CDR2 SQIVND (reference sequence). CDR3 nucleotides: TGTGCCAGTAGTATAGGGGGCGGGGAGGATACGCAGTATTTT. Its protein product is CASSIGGGEDTQYF. Looking up the rest from reference TRBV19 and TRBJ2-3 gives the full variable domain: DGGITQSPKYLFRKEGQNVTLSCEQNLNHDAMYWYRQDPGQGLRLIYYSQIVNDFQKGDIAEGYSVSREKKESFPLTVTSAQKNPTAFYLCASSIGGGEDTQYFGPGTRLTVL.

This chain joins TRBV6-6 and TRBJ2-3; 9 positions match TRBD2. Germline CDR1 MNHNY, CDR2 SVGAGI (reference sequence). CDR3 length: 14 amino acids. V lost 6 bases to trimming and J lost 5 bases; unmatched junction nucleotides: 6. The CDR3 protein is CASSLAGAGDTQYF. CDR3 DNA sequence: TGTGCCAGCAGCTTAGCGGGAGCCGGAGATACGCAGTATTTT.

This rearrangement joins TRBV19 to TRBJ2-4; D perhaps matches TRBD1 (5 bases). This CDR3 contains 14 residues. The germline gives CDR1 LNHDA, CDR2 SQIVND (reference sequence). V was clipped by 5 bases and J by 4 bases, with 12 bases between them. Here the CDR3 DNA reads TGTGCCAGTAGTTTCCTTAGACAGAAAAACATTCAGTACTTC. Translating it yields CASSFLRQKNIQYF.

This clone was observed a handful of times. The chain couples TRBV7-9 to TRBJ1-2; a possible D gene is TRBD1 (5 bases). V dropped 6 bases and J dropped 4 bases, with 12 bases sitting between them. The CDR3 spans 13 residues. The germline V gene encodes CDR1 SEHNR and CDR2 FQNEAQ (reference sequence). The CDR3 here is CASSKPGPYGYTF. CDR3 DNA sequence: TGTGCCAGCAGTAAGCCAGGGCCCTATGGCTACACCTTC.

This chain links TRBV4-1 with TRBJ1-3; perhaps TRBD1 as D (5 bases). Trimming took 2 bases from V and 0 from J, leaving 14 bases between them. The CDR3 length is 17 residues. Germline CDR1 and CDR2: MGHRA and YSYEKL. CDR3 sequence: CASSQQGVRYSGNTIYF. In DNA form, the CDR3 reads TGCGCCAGCAGCCAACAGGGTGTTCGGTACTCTGGAAACACCATATATTTT.

The rearrangement links TRBV10-3 to TRBJ2-7; 11 nucleotides agree with TRBD2. From germline, CDR1 is ENHRY and CDR2 SYGVKD. Unmatched junction bases numbered 6, after V lost 9 bases and J lost 2 bases. The CDR3 covers 14 residues. CDR3 sequence reads: CAIGGLAVPYEQYF. The CDR3 coding sequence is TGTGCCATAGGGGGACTAGCGGTACCCTACGAGCAGTACTTC.

This clone was detected once. The chain joins TRBV12-3 or TRBV12-4 to TRBJ2-1; 10 bases are a match to TRBD2. CDR3 length: 13 amino acids. The V and J ends lost 8 bases and 12 bases, in that order; junction bases with no gene match: 10. The DNA of the CDR3 is TGTGCCAGCCGGCTAGCGGGAGAGAGGGGGCAGTTCTTC. It codes for CASRLAGERGQFF.

The genes are TRBV3-1 (or the pseudogene TRBV3-2) and TRBJ2-7, with D possibly matching TRBD2 (5 bases). CDR1 LGHDT and CDR2 YNNKEL come from the germline V gene (reference sequence). The CDR3 covers 15 residues. V shed 0 bases and J shed 6 bases, with 15 bases lying between them. CDR3 region: CASSQESWAAGEQYF. The DNA for the CDR3 is TGTGCCAGCAGCCAAGAAAGTTGGGCGGCGGGCGAGCAGTACTTC.

This clone was detected only a few times. DNA of the CDR3: TGTGCCAGCAGCCAAGGTGTGACAGGTGTTGGCTACACCTTC. It codes for CASSQGVTGVGYTF. J is TRBJ1-2 and V is TRBV3-1 (or the pseudogene TRBV3-2), with a tentative D call TRBD1 (6 bases). In germline, CDR1 is LGHDT, CDR2 YNNKEL (reference sequence). CDR3 length equals 14 residues. With 1 base removed from V and 7 bases from J, the gap between germline ends came to 13 bases.

This clone appeared a few times. The CDR3 sequence: CASSLAPGGNTGELFF. CDR3 DNA: TGTGCCAGCAGCTTAGCGCCGGGGGGGAACACCGGGGAGCTGTTTTTT. The chain carries TRBV7-6 and TRBJ2-2; 7 nucleotides align to TRBD2. The CDR3 contains 16 residues. The trim removed 0 bases at V and 1 base at J, leaving 2 bases unmatched. CDR1 and CDR2 (germline): SGHVS, FNYEAQ.